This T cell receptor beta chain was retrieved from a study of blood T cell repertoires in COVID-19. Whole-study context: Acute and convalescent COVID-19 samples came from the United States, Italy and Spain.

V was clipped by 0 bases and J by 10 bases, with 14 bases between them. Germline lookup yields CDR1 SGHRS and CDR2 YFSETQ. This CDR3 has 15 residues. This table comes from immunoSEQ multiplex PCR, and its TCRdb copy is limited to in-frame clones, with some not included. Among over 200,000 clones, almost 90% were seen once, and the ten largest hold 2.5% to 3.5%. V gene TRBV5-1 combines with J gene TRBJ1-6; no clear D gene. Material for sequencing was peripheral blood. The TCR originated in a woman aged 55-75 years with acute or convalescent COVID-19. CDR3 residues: CASSLDKAGGSPLHF. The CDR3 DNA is TGCGCCAGCAGCTTGGACAAGGCGGGAGGATCACCCCTCCACTTT. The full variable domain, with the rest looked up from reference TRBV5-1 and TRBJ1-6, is KAGVTQTPRYLIKTRGQQVTLSCSPISGHRSVSWYQQTPGQGLQFLFEYFSETQRNKGNFPGRFSGRQFSNSRSEMNVSTLELGDSALYLCASSLDKAGGSPLHFGNGTRLTVT.